This is a list of T cell receptor beta chains from one sample in a study of blood T cell repertoires in COVID-19. The method was immunoSEQ multiplex PCR; TCRdb's version includes in-frame clones alone and lacks a portion of them. The sample holds around 140,000 clones, 60% to 85% seen once. The sequenced sample consisted of peripheral blood. These receptors originate from a man between 45 and 60 years old with acute or convalescent COVID-19. CDR3s include the opening cysteine and the closing phenylalanine or tryptophan. A D gene is named only where the DNA matches it firmly. Clone size is not always given. Where it is, it says once, few, many or a class for expanded clones.

v_gene	abundance	j_gene	d_gene	CDR3aa	CDR3nt
TRBV3-1/TRBV3-2	NA	TRBJ1-1	NA	CASSQAGQHEAFF	TGTGCCAGCAGCCAAGCGGGTCAGCATGAAGCTTTCTTT
TRBV19	NA	TRBJ1-1	NA	CASSPVLNTEAFF	TGTGCCAGTAGCCCCGTGTTGAACACTGAAGCTTTCTTT
TRBV5-1	NA	TRBJ1-2	NA	CASSLLEEPNYGYTF	TGCGCCAGCAGCTTGCTAGAAGAACCTAACTATGGCTACACCTTC
TRBV10-3	NA	TRBJ2-1	TRBD1	CAITDGQGGNEQFF	TGTGCCATCACCGACGGACAGGGGGGCAATGAGCAGTTCTTC
TRBV5-6	NA	TRBJ2-2	NA	CASSFGTKNTGELFF	TGTGCCAGCAGTTTCGGGACAAAGAACACCGGGGAGCTGTTTTTT
TRBV9	NA	TRBJ2-3	NA	CASSARTPGTDTQYF	TGTGCCAGCAGCGCCCGGACCCCGGGGACAGATACGCAGTATTTT
TRBV18	NA	TRBJ1-1	TRBD1	CASSSGGGTEAFF	TGTGCCAGCTCATCAGGGGGAGGCACTGAAGCTTTCTTT
TRBV3-1/TRBV3-2	NA	TRBJ2-1	NA	CASSESRPGLSYNEQFF	TGTGCCAGCAGCGAATCGAGGCCCGGACTAAGCTACAATGAGCAGTTCTTC
TRBV27	NA	TRBJ1-6	NA	CASSSPTGYNSPLHF	TGTGCCAGCAGTTCTCCGACAGGTTATAATTCACCCCTCCACTTT
TRBV5-1	NA	TRBJ1-1	TRBD1	CASSLTGAGGNTEAFF	TGCGCCAGCAGCTTGACAGGGGCCGGGGGTAACACTGAAGCTTTCTTT
TRBV6-5	NA	TRBJ1-2	NA	CASSNRDGGYGYTF	TGTGCCAGCAGTAACAGGGACGGCGGCTATGGCTACACCTTC
TRBV2	NA	TRBJ1-2	NA	CASQIVSYGYTF	TGTGCCAGCCAGATTGTCAGCTATGGCTACACCTTC
TRBV27	NA	TRBJ2-1	TRBD2	CASSVAGGPYNEQFF	TGTGCCAGTTCTGTAGCGGGGGGGCCCTACAATGAGCAGTTCTTC
TRBV19	NA	TRBJ2-2	NA	CASSKLTGSLAGELFF	TGTGCCAGTAGTAAACTTACAGGGTCTTTAGCCGGGGAGCTGTTTTTT
TRBV27	NA	TRBJ2-1	TRBD2	CASSPGAGGFYNEQFF	TGTGCCAGCAGTCCAGGAGCGGGGGGATTCTACAATGAGCAGTTCTTC
TRBV7-2	NA	TRBJ2-7	NA	CASRRNYEGLYEQYF	TGTGCCAGCAGACGAAATTACGAGGGACTCTACGAGCAGTACTTC
TRBV5-1	NA	TRBJ1-3	NA	CASSFSGASSSGNTIYF	TGCGCCAGCAGCTTTTCAGGGGCCTCTAGCTCTGGAAACACCATATATTTT
TRBV5-8	NA	TRBJ2-3	NA	CASSLDRAGTDTQYF	TGTGCCAGCAGCTTGGACAGGGCTGGCACAGATACGCAGTATTTT
TRBV3-1/TRBV3-2	NA	TRBJ1-4	TRBD1	CASSLLGGNEKLFF	TGTGCCAGCAGCCTTTTAGGGGGCAATGAAAAACTGTTTTTT
TRBV28	NA	TRBJ1-1	TRBD1	CASSLFADRGQAFF	TGTGCCAGCAGTTTATTTGCCGACAGGGGGCAAGCTTTCTTT
TRBV9	NA	TRBJ2-7	NA	CASSVGQATYEQYF	TGTGCCAGCAGCGTAGGGCAGGCTACCTACGAGCAGTACTTC
TRBV10-2	NA	TRBJ1-2	NA	CASSAQGLGGYTF	TGCGCCAGCAGTGCACAGGGTCTCGGCGGCTACACCTTC
TRBV3-1/TRBV3-2	NA	TRBJ2-3	NA	CASSSRLQTSTDTQYF	TGTGCCAGCAGCTCCCGACTACAAACTAGCACAGATACGCAGTATTTT
TRBV5-4	NA	TRBJ2-5	NA	CASSFTRGTQYF	TGTGCCAGCAGCTTCACCCGGGGGACCCAGTACTTC
TRBV2	few	TRBJ1-2	NA	CASRGQADGYTF	TGTGCCAGCAGGGGGCAGGCGGATGGCTACACCTTC
TRBV12-3/TRBV12-4	NA	TRBJ1-1	NA	CASSPRRATEAFF	TGTGCCAGCAGTCCTAGGAGGGCTACTGAAGCTTTCTTT
TRBV5-4	NA	TRBJ1-1	NA	CASSLMGMNTEAFF	TGTGCCAGCAGCCTCATGGGCATGAACACTGAAGCTTTCTTT
TRBV5-1	NA	TRBJ2-3	NA	CASSLEGGRPDTQYF	TGCGCCAGCAGCTTGGAGGGGGGGCGGCCAGATACGCAGTATTTT
TRBV29-1	NA	TRBJ2-2	TRBD1	CSAGTGIHGELFF	TGCAGCGCCGGGACAGGGATCCACGGGGAGCTGTTTTTT
TRBV7-7	NA	TRBJ2-1	NA	CASSPRQLSSYNEQFF	TGTGCCAGCAGCCCCCGACAGCTAAGCTCCTACAATGAGCAGTTCTTC
TRBV6-1	NA	TRBJ1-1	NA	CASSERGGSKAFF	TGTGCCAGCAGTGAAAGAGGAGGGTCCAAAGCTTTCTTT
TRBV20-1	NA	TRBJ2-1	NA	CSASTTISNEQFF	TGCAGTGCTAGTACAACGATCTCAAATGAGCAGTTCTTC
TRBV6-1	NA	TRBJ1-5	NA	CASSEAFDQPQHF	TGTGCCAGCAGTGAAGCCTTTGATCAGCCCCAGCATTTT
TRBV3-1/TRBV3-2	NA	TRBJ2-5	TRBD1	CASSPGQGYQETQYF	TGTGCCAGCAGCCCGGGACAGGGCTACCAAGAGACCCAGTACTTC
TRBV6-1	NA	TRBJ2-3	NA	CASSELLGLGTDTQYF	TGTGCCAGCAGTGAATTGCTGGGACTGGGCACAGATACGCAGTATTTT
TRBV10-1	NA	TRBJ2-3	NA	CASTQIRGDTQYF	TGCGCCAGCACCCAAATTAGGGGAGATACGCAGTATTTT
TRBV29-1	NA	TRBJ2-7	NA	CSVAGSLGYEQYF	TGCAGCGTCGCAGGGTCCCTGGGCTACGAGCAGTACTTC
TRBV6-1	NA	TRBJ2-5	TRBD2	CASSDAGGETQYF	TGTGCCAGCAGTGACGCGGGGGGGGAGACCCAGTACTTC
TRBV3-1/TRBV3-2	NA	TRBJ1-2	NA	CASSRTQPNYGYTF	TGTGCCAGCAGCCGGACACAGCCTAACTATGGCTACACCTTC
TRBV10-3	NA	TRBJ1-2	NA	CASTGVANYGYTF	TGTGCCAGCACAGGAGTAGCTAACTATGGCTACACCTTC
TRBV5-1	NA	TRBJ2-2	TRBD1	CASSSDRSGTGELFF	TGCGCCAGCAGCTCGGACAGGTCTGGCACCGGGGAGCTGTTTTTT
TRBV12-3/TRBV12-4	NA	TRBJ2-7	TRBD2	CASSSGIHEQYF	TGTGCCAGCAGTAGCGGGATCCACGAGCAGTACTTC
TRBV9	NA	TRBJ1-2	NA	CASSVGPGQGNYGYTF	TGTGCCAGCAGCGTAGGGCCCGGGCAGGGGAACTATGGCTACACCTTC
TRBV19	NA	TRBJ1-2	NA	CASSRDSVNYGYTF	TGTGCCAGTAGCCGGGACTCTGTTAACTATGGCTACACCTTC
TRBV2	NA	TRBJ2-5	TRBD2	CASSVSLAGGQETQYF	TGTGCCAGCAGTGTATCCCTAGCGGGGGGGCAAGAGACCCAGTACTTC
TRBV7-9	NA	TRBJ2-1	NA	CASQGNSDNEQFF	TGTGCCAGCCAGGGGAATTCCGACAATGAGCAGTTCTTC
TRBV11-3	NA	TRBJ2-1	TRBD1	CASSSWGQGDNEQFF	TGTGCCAGCAGCTCGTGGGGACAGGGGGACAATGAGCAGTTCTTC
TRBV10-1	NA	TRBJ1-2	NA	CASSEQANYGYTF	TGCGCCAGCAGCGAACAGGCGAACTATGGCTACACCTTC
TRBV5-1	NA	TRBJ2-7	TRBD1	CASSSNIRQGNPSYEQYF	TGCGCCAGCAGCTCTAATATCAGACAGGGGAATCCCTCCTACGAGCAGTACTTC
TRBV6-1	NA	TRBJ2-1	TRBD1	CASSGSQGARSYNEQFF	TGTGCCAGCAGTGGTAGTCAGGGGGCAAGGTCCTACAATGAGCAGTTCTTC
TRBV4-1	once	TRBJ2-7	NA	CASSQDYTYEQYF	TGCGCCAGCAGCCAAGATTACACCTACGAGCAGTACTTC
TRBV2	NA	TRBJ1-1	TRBD1	CASTAATGGSDTEAFF	TGTGCCAGCACCGCCGCCACAGGGGGCTCAGACACTGAAGCTTTCTTT
TRBV6-2/TRBV6-3	NA	TRBJ2-3	TRBD2	CASSLPSGGGPGTQYF	TGTGCCAGCAGTTTGCCTAGCGGGGGGGGGCCCGGTACGCAGTATTTT
TRBV9	NA	TRBJ2-5	NA	CASSVAYQRGTQYF	TGTGCCAGCAGCGTAGCGTACCAGCGAGGGACCCAGTACTTC